The entry that follows covers one T cell receptor beta chain sequence. The target antigen is unknown. The sample carries other DNA sequences with the same CDR3. In the original workflow: A papillary thyroid cancer distant-metastasis classifier was built from CDR3 differences across clinicopathological groups. TCRdb reanalyzed the PCR reads with MiXCR. The V and J calls were not made by the authors but by TCRdb's processing. The sample shows 22,000 or so clones, around 21% of them seen only once. All patients reached thyroid surgery having received no treatment beforehand. This sample is part of a study of metastatic and nonmetastatic thyroid tumors. Across the study: Repertoires of blood and of tissue (tumor or nodule) from malignant and benign thyroid patients were compared. Study results and caveats: Benign nodules reportedly had significantly lower TCR beta diversity than malignant thyroid tumors in blood and tumor.

This TCR derives from a female donor with papillary thyroid cancer or a benign thyroid nodule (not recorded which). Some clones in this sample may be carry-over from other donors' samples. Material for sequencing was blood.

The CDR3: CSAGRELSKGDEQFF. CDR3 bases: TGCAGTGCTGGGAGGGAGCTATCTAAGGGTGATGAGCAGTTCTTC. This chain uses TRBV20-1 with TRBJ2-1, with 7 bases lining up with TRBD2. From germline, CDR1 is DFQATT and CDR2 SNEGSKA (reference sequence). The CDR3 is made up of 15 amino acids. J gave up 8 bases and V 5 bases, and 15 bases lay outside the gene matches.